This TCR beta chain was sequenced during a study of shared clonotypes between healthy human individuals. Assay: immunoSEQ multiplex PCR; the TCRdb copy retains only in-frame clones and omits some. The repertoire holds about 2.5 million clones, with 85% to 95% as singletons. This clone has more than one count but fewer than ten. Other nucleotide sequences in the sample specify the same CDR3. The V gene lost 1 base and the J gene lost 0 bases, with 7 bases spanning the gap. Germline V gives CDR1 GTSNPN, CDR2 SVGIG (reference sequence). The CDR3 length is 14 residues. Sequences were obtained from naive CD4+ T cells from PBMCs. Stated subset: CD45RA+ positively selected. V usage is TRBV30 and J usage is TRBJ1-3; D unresolved. This clonotype was sampled from a man between 18 and 35 years old in good health. Some clones in this sample may be carry-over from other donors' samples. CDR3 nucleotides: TGTGCCTGGAGTGGAGGGAGCTCTGGAAACACCATATATTTT. It translates to CAWSGGSSGNTIYF.